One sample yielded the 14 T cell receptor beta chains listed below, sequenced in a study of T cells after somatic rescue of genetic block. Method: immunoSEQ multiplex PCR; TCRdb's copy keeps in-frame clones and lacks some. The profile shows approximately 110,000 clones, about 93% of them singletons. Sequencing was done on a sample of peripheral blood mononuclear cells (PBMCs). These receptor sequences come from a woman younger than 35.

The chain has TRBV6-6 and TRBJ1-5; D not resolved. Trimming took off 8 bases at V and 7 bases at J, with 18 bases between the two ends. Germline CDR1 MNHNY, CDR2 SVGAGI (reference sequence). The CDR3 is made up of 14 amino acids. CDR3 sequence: CASEDVSRPQPQHF. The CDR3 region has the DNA TGTGCCAGCGAAGACGTCTCAAGGCCCCAGCCCCAGCATTTT.

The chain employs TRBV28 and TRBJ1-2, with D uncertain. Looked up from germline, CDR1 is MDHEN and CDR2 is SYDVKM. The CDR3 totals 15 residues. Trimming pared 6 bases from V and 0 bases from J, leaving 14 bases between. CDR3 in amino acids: CASRDTVGTNYGYTF. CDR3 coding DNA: TGTGCCAGCAGAGACACAGTAGGGACTAACTATGGCTACACCTTC.

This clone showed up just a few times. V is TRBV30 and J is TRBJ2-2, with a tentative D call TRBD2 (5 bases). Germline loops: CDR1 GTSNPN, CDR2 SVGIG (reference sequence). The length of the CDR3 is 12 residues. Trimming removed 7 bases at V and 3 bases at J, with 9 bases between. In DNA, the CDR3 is TGTGCCTTGGACTCTTACACCGGGGAGCTGTTTTTT. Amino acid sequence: CALDSYTGELFF. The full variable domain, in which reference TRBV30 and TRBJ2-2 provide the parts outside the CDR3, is SQTIHQWPATLVQPVGSPLSLECTVEGTSNPNLYWYRQAAGRGLQLLFYSVGIGQISSEVPQNLSASRPQDRQFILSSKKLLLSDSGFYLCALDSYTGELFFGEGSRLTVL.

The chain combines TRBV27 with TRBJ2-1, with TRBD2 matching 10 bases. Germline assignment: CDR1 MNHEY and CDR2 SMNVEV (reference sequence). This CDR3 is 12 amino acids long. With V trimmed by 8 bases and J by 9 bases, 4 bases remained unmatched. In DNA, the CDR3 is TGTGCCAGCTCATTAGCGGGGGGTGAGCAGTTCTTC. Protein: CASSLAGGEQFF.

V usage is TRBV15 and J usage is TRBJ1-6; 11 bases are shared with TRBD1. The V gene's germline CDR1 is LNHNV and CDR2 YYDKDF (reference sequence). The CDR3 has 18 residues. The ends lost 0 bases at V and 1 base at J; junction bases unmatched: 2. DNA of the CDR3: TGTGCCACCAGCAGAGATGGGACAGGGGGGTCCTATAATTCACCCCTCCACTTT. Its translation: CATSRDGTGGSYNSPLHF.

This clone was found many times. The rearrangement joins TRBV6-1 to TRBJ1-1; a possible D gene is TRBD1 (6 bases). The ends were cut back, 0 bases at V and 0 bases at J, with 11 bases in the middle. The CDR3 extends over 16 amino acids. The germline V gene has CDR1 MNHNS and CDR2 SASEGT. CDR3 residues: CASSEAPGDMNTEAFF. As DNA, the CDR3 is TGTGCCAGCAGTGAAGCGCCAGGGGACATGAACACTGAAGCTTTCTTT.

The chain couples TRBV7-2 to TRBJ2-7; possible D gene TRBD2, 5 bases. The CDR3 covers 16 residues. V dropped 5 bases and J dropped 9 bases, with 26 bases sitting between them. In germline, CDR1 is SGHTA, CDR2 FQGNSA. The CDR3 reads CASSPSRRAPYEGQYF. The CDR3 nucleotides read TGTGCCAGCAGCCCGAGTAGGCGGGCCCCCTACGAAGGGCAGTACTTC.

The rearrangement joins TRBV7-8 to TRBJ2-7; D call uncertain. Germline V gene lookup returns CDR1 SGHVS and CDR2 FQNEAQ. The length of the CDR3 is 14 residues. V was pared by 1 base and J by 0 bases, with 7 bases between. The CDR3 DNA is TGTGCCAGCAGCTTAGGAGTAGCCTCCTACGAGCAGTACTTC. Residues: CASSLGVASYEQYF.

CDR3: CASSLEFGMQGNQPQHF. The CDR3 DNA sequence: TGTGCCAGCAGCTTGGAATTCGGGATGCAGGGCAATCAGCCCCAGCATTTT. The genes are TRBV5-8 and TRBJ1-5; D remains unclear. The CDR3 covers 17 residues. Trimming shortened V by 0 bases and J by 2 bases, and 15 bases separated the two germline ends. Germline V gives CDR1 SGHTS, CDR2 YDEGEE.

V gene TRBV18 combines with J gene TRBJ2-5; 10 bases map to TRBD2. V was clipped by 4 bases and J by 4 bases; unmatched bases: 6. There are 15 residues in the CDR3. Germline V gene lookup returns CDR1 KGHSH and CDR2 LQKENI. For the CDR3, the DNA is TGTGCCAGCTCACAACTAGCGGGGACTCTAGAGACCCAGTACTTC. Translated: CASSQLAGTLETQYF.

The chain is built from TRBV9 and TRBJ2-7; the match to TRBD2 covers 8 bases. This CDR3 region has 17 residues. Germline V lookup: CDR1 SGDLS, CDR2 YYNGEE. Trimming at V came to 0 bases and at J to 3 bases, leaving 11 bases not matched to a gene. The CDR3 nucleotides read TGTGCCAGCAGCGTAGACCCAGCGGGGGCCCTAGTCTACGAGCAGTACTTC. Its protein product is CASSVDPAGALVYEQYF.

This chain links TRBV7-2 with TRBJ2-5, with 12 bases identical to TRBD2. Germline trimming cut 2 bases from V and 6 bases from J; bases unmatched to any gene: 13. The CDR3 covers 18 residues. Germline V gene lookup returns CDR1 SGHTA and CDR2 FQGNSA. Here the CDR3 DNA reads TGTGCCAGCAGCTTAACCCCTAGCGGGGGGGCCAAGGGAAAGACCCAGTACTTC. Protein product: CASSLTPSGGAKGKTQYF.

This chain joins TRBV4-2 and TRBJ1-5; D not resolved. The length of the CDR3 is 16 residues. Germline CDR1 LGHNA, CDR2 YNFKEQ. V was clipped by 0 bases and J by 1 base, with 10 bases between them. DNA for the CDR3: TGTGCCAGCAGCCAAGAGGGAATAATAAGCAATCAGCCCCAGCATTTT. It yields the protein CASSQEGIISNQPQHF.

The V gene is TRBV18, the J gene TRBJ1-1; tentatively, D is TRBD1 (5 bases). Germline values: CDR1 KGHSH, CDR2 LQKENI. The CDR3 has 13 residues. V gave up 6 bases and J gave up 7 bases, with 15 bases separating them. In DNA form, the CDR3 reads TGTGCCAGCTCCCTAGGACATTTTGGTGAAGCTTTCTTT. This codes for CASSLGHFGEAFF.